This TCR beta chain is drawn from a study of regulatory T cells in long-lasting Graves disease (dated by TCRdb to about 2021). Notes on the research overall: Antithyroid drugs had been taken for less than 3 months by newly diagnosed Graves' disease patients. The study was conducted in China and was registered as a clinical trial. TCR sequencing covered roughly 13 persistent and some 20 newly diagnosed Graves' disease patients, some 33 samples in total. This study used TCR sequencing and RNA sequencing of peripheral blood to compare persistent Graves' disease patients against newly diagnosed Graves' disease patients. Study-wide conclusions, independent of this receptor: As a limitation, the authors acknowledged that the small sample size may reduce accuracy. Sequencing and analysis were restricted to the TCR beta chain. The study examined only peripheral blood because the primary lesion, thyroid tissue, could not be accessed. A larger number of public clonotypes was shared among persistent patients (around 2,700) than among newly diagnosed patients (more than 850). Preferential use of TRBV28, TRBJ1-2 and TRBJ2-5 was observed in persistent disease, whereas TRBV20-1 and TRBJ2-1 were favored in newly diagnosed disease. Compared with newly diagnosed patients, persistent Graves' disease patients had lower TCR Shannon entropy and fewer highly expanded clones, which suggests clonal expansion.

The method behind the library was multiplex PCR. The sequencer was an Illumina HiSeq 4000. CDR3 regions were amplified by Arm-PCR with iRepertoire HTBI primers to construct TCR beta libraries. Before sequencing, the PCR products went through gel purification. The original methods were these. Gene usage analysis of CDR3 amino acid clonotypes relied on the roughly 60 TRBV and about 15 TRBJ segments identified across samples. COPE and FqMerger were used to merge the filtered high-quality paired reads into contigs. Contigs were aligned with BLAST to IMGT TRBV, TRBD and TRBJ reference genes, and CDR3 was defined per IMGT. Any clonotype with a frequency above 0.1% was classified as a highly expanded clone. Shannon entropy served as the measure of repertoire diversity, while the Gini coefficient captured V-J evenness. A clonotype was considered public if more than one individual shared it. The raw public reads went through TCRdb reprocessing: fastp at Q25, MiXCR clone calling, in-frame beta chains kept. Rows merge per CDR3 protein into single entries with the most common DNA and genes. The V and J calls, along with clone size, are taken from TCRdb and not from the paper's own processing. Across this sample there are 200,000 to 250,000 distinct CDR3 sequences, with 15% to 20% seen only once. The ten largest clones capture approximately 20% of the sample.

Sample time point, as interpreted from the label and publication: newly diagnosed GD, antithyroid drugs for less than 3 months. For both TCR sequencing and RNA sequencing, RNA was extracted from PBMCs using TRIzol. The diagnosis of Graves' disease followed American Thyroid Association guidelines. The patients came from an endocrinology department in Xi'an, China. Each patient gave about 9.1 milliliters of peripheral blood, collected in an EDTA anticoagulant tube. PBMCs were isolated by Ficoll Paque Plus density gradient separation without further T cell sorting. An Agilent 2100 Bioanalyzer and agarose gel were used to check RNA quality, and a NanoDrop 2000 was used to measure RNA concentration. From cysteine to phenylalanine, the CDR3 is 11 amino acids long. The read is trimmed to its CDR3 DNA, 33 bases read in frame from base 1. For CDR1 and CDR2, the germline V gene lists SQVTM and ANQGSEA. Germline trimming amounts to 7 bases on V and 6 bases on J, with 4 as the count of junction bases outside the gene matches.

Many counts were recorded for this clonotype. This receptor's antigen is unknown. Base qualities are missing; no much larger clone stands one base away. The V gene is TRBV29-1 and the J gene is TRBJ1-1, with 8 junctional bases fitting TRBD1. Material: peripheral blood mononuclear cells (PBMCs), obtained at new diagnosis, from a patient treated with antithyroid drugs. The source is a female donor with Graves disease. The CDR3 protein sequence reads: CSADRGAEAFF. The DNA sequence is as follows: TGCAGCGCAGACAGGGGCGCTGAAGCTTTCTTT.